The sequence of this T cell receptor beta chain was determined in a study of early T cells in non-severe SARS-CoV-2 infection. Study-wide findings and caveats: The VDJdb matching leaned toward anti-spike CD8 responses and overlooked private and CD4 specificities.

This clonotype was counted ten times or more. Its antigen is unknown. The CDR3 runs 13 residues. Per the germline V gene, CDR1 is MGHRA and CDR2 is YSYEKL. V was pared by 1 base and J by 3 bases, with 7 bases between. The TCR library protocol was used to attach unique molecular identifiers. These identifiers were attached to individual cDNA molecules. TCRdb ran MiXCR on the 5' RACE reads and lists one entry per CDR3 protein. The profile covers approximately 58,000 distinct CDR3 sequences, with 6.2% appearing a single time and 3% to 4.5% taken by the ten largest. Source material: whole blood. V is TRBV4-1 and J is TRBJ2-7, with TRBD2 as a possible D gene (5 bases). The receptor was isolated from an adult who was a healthcare worker with PCR-confirmed SARS-CoV-2 infection or an uninfected control (not recorded which). CDR3 amino acids: CASSQVGNYEQYF. The CDR3 DNA follows: TGCGCCAGCAGCCAAGTCGGGAACTACGAGCAGTACTTC.